Presented here are 27 T cell receptor beta chains from one specimen sequenced in a study of identical twins. TCRdb ran MiXCR on the 5' RACE reads and lists one entry per CDR3 protein. The sample has about 720,000 distinct CDR3 sequences; 15% to 20% are singletons. The same data also contributed to another study, on T cells expressing NK-cell markers.

The sample comprised PBMCs. Receptor source: a woman aged 18-30 years in good health.

The rearrangement joins TRBV20-1 to TRBJ1-4; D unresolved. V was shortened by 7 bases and J by 8 bases, with 14 bases between the two germline ends. The CDR3 covers 12 residues. Per germline, CDR1 DFQATT and CDR2 SNEGSKA (reference sequence). The CDR3 spells CSVDGSEEKLFF. The CDR3, as DNA: TGCAGTGTGGATGGATCTGAGGAAAAACTGTTTTTT.

This rearrangement joins TRBV2 to TRBJ2-7, with a tentative D call TRBD2 (5 bases). V lost 5 bases, J lost 0 bases, and 8 bases lay in between. CDR3 length: 13 residues. CDR1 is SNHLY, CDR2 FYNNEI, per germline. CDR3 bases: TGTGCCAGCAGTACCCGGGGCTCCTACGAGCAGTACTTC. Protein sequence: CASSTRGSYEQYF.

This clonotype was seen more than once but under ten times. The rearrangement uses TRBV7-2 and TRBJ2-1; the match to TRBD2 covers 16 bases. This CDR3 is 16 amino acids long. The germline V gene has CDR1 SGHTA and CDR2 FQGNSA. Trimming removed 3 bases from V and 9 bases from J; junction bases left unmatched: 5. This CDR3 is CASSFSGTSGRVEQFF. DNA for the CDR3: TGTGCCAGCAGCTTCTCCGGGACTAGCGGGAGGGTTGAGCAGTTCTTC. The full variable domain, its missing parts supplied by reference TRBV7-2 and TRBJ2-1, is GAGVSQSPSNKVTEKGKDVELRCDPISGHTALYWYRQSLGQGLEFLIYFQGNSAPDKSGLPSDRFSAERTGGSVSTLTIQRTQQEDSAVYLCASSFSGTSGRVEQFFGPGTRLTVL.

This clonotype was seen a handful of times. The rearrangement links TRBV6-2 or TRBV6-3 to TRBJ2-3; D is undetermined. V was pared by 2 bases and J by 4 bases, with 13 bases between. CDR3 size: 15 residues. Germline V CDR1 and CDR2: MNHEY, SVGEGT. CDR3 loop: CASSYALMSADTQYF. The CDR3 DNA is TGTGCCAGCAGTTACGCCCTAATGAGCGCAGATACGCAGTATTTT.

This clonotype was picked up a small number of times. The gene calls are TRBV20-1 and TRBJ2-1, with D tentatively TRBD2 (7 bases). V was shortened by 1 base and J by 6 bases, with 13 bases between the two germline ends. Germline V gene data show CDR1 as DFQATT and CDR2 as SNEGSKA (reference sequence). CDR3 length: 14 residues. The CDR3 DNA reads as TGCAGTGCTAGAGCTCCGAGGGGGGGCAATGAGCAGTTCTTC. Translated, it gives CSARAPRGGNEQFF.

This clonotype came up a few times. The chain joins TRBV7-9 to TRBJ2-1; 9 bases are a match to TRBD2. The ends lost 6 bases at V and 4 bases at J; junction bases unmatched: 7. Germline CDR1 is SEHNR and CDR2 is FQNEAQ (reference sequence). The CDR3 covers 15 residues. The CDR3 is CASRGREGLYNEQFF. CDR3 in DNA: TGTGCCAGCAGGGGGCGGGAGGGCCTTTACAATGAGCAGTTCTTC.

The chain uses TRBV15 and TRBJ1-4; D is possibly TRBD1 (5 bases). Per the germline V gene, CDR1 is LNHNV and CDR2 is YYDKDF (reference sequence). Between the trimmed V and J ends, which lost 4 bases and 5 bases, there was a span of 11 bases. This CDR3 has 14 amino acids. CDR3 sequence reads: CATSTGTANEKLFF. The DNA of the CDR3 is TGTGCCACCAGCACCGGGACGGCAAATGAAAAACTGTTTTTT.

The CDR3 loop reads CAISGRLAGGANTGELFF. CDR3 bases: TGTGCCATCAGTGGCCGACTAGCGGGGGGCGCGAACACCGGGGAGCTGTTTTTT. The rearrangement links TRBV10-3 to TRBJ2-2, with 13 nucleotides matching TRBD2. The CDR3 has 18 residues. With V trimmed by 4 bases and J by 0 bases, 5 bases remained unmatched. CDR1 is ENHRY and CDR2 is SYGVKD in the germline V gene.

The chain uses TRBV2 and TRBJ2-3; 13 bases line up with TRBD2. There are 13 residues in the CDR3. Per the germline V gene, CDR1 is SNHLY and CDR2 is FYNNEI. The ends lost 8 bases at V and 7 bases at J; junction bases unmatched: 3. CDR3 sequence reads: CASRLAGGHTQYF. DNA for the CDR3: TGTGCCAGCCGACTAGCGGGAGGCCATACGCAGTATTTT.

V is TRBV6-2 or TRBV6-3 and J is TRBJ1-2, with TRBD1 matching 8 bases. The V segment lost 6 bases and the J segment 8 bases; nucleotides outside the gene matches: 8. The CDR3 has 13 amino acids. Germline assignment: CDR1 MNHEY and CDR2 SVGEGT. CDR3: CASSRTGRYGYTF. The CDR3 DNA follows: TGTGCCAGCAGCCGGACAGGGCGCTACGGCTACACCTTC.

This clonotype was counted a few times. This chain uses TRBV6-1 with TRBJ1-5; the match to TRBD1 covers 7 bases. V was pared by 6 bases and J by 9 bases, with 11 bases of the junction left unmatched. CDR1 is MNHNS, CDR2 SASEGT, per germline. The length of the CDR3 is 14 residues. Here the CDR3 reads CASRAGTERLPQHF. The CDR3 DNA follows: TGTGCCAGCAGAGCCGGGACAGAGAGGTTGCCCCAGCATTTT.

This clonotype was recorded at least ten times. The chain employs TRBV12-5 and TRBJ2-1, with D tentatively TRBD1 or TRBD2 (5 bases each). This CDR3 is built from 14 residues. V shed 2 bases and J shed 5 bases, with 10 bases lying between them. Germline values: CDR1 LGHNT, CDR2 FRNRAP. The CDR3 region is CASGLPGRNNEQFF. The CDR3 bases are TGTGCTAGTGGTTTGCCGGGACGGAACAATGAGCAGTTCTTC.

This clonotype was observed a handful of times. This sequence joins TRBV4-3 and TRBJ2-1; D gene ambiguous. This CDR3 region has 16 residues. Germline V gene sequence: CDR1 LGHNA, CDR2 YSLEER. The V gene lost 2 bases and the J gene lost 7 bases, with 18 bases spanning the gap. CDR3 sequence: CASSQSFGSIRNEQFF. In DNA form, the CDR3 reads TGCGCCAGCAGCCAATCGTTCGGTTCTATTCGGAATGAGCAGTTCTTC.

This clonotype was seen a few times. This chain connects TRBV7-2 to TRBJ2-5; D remains ambiguous. With 2 bases removed from V and 5 bases from J, the gap between germline ends came to 9 bases. The germline V gene has CDR1 SGHTA and CDR2 FQGNSA. CDR3 length: 13 residues. CDR3 protein: CASSLRVDETQYF. CDR3 DNA: TGTGCCAGCAGCTTACGGGTCGATGAGACCCAGTACTTC.

This clonotype has only a few counts. The V call is TRBV15, the J call TRBJ1-2, with D possibly being TRBD1 (6 bases). The CDR3 has 16 residues. Germline-derived CDR1 and CDR2 are LNHNV and YYDKDF (reference sequence). V was shortened by 3 bases and J by 7 bases, with 21 bases between the two germline ends. CDR3 coding DNA: TGTGCCACCAGCAGGTTTACACCGGTGCAAGGGGGTGGCTACACCTTC. Translated: CATSRFTPVQGGGYTF.

This clonotype showed up many times. The rearrangement uses TRBV11-2 and TRBJ2-7; D unresolved. The V end lost 1 base, the J end lost 3 bases, and 4 bases lay between the germline ends. Germline assignment: CDR1 SGHAT and CDR2 FQNNGV. The CDR3 loop spans 12 amino acids. CDR3 loop: CASSLGIYEQYF. As DNA, the CDR3 is TGTGCCAGCAGCTTAGGAATCTACGAGCAGTACTTC. The full variable domain, completed using reference TRBV11-2 and TRBJ2-7, is EAGVAQSPRYKIIEKRQSVAFWCNPISGHATLYWYQQILGQGPKLLIQFQNNGVVDDSQLPKDRFSAERLKGVDSTLKIQPAKLEDSAVYLCASSLGIYEQYFGPGTRLTVT.

This clonotype was seen a handful of times. This chain links TRBV2 with TRBJ1-1, with D unclear. The V gene lost 3 bases and the J gene lost 0 bases, with 11 bases spanning the gap. This CDR3 contains 15 residues. Germline V gives CDR1 SNHLY, CDR2 FYNNEI. CDR3 nucleotides: TGTGCCAGCAGTGATTTCCCCCACATGAACACTGAAGCTTTCTTT. It codes for CASSDFPHMNTEAFF.

This chain connects TRBV20-1 to TRBJ2-7; D not certain. Germline V CDR1 and CDR2: DFQATT, SNEGSKA (reference sequence). With 3 bases removed from V and 3 bases from J, the gap between germline ends came to 21 bases. The CDR3 totals 16 residues. CDR3 nucleotide sequence: TGCAGTGCTAGGGCCCTAGGGCACGTTACCTACTACGAGCAGTACTTC. Translation gives CSARALGHVTYYEQYF.

This sequence joins TRBV18 and TRBJ2-7, with D hard to call. The length of the CDR3 is 15 residues. Looked up from germline, CDR1 is KGHSH and CDR2 is LQKENI. The V gene lost 4 bases and the J gene lost 2 bases, with 15 bases spanning the gap. The CDR3 DNA sequence: TGTGCCAGCTCACTTACACCAACTGGGACCTACGAGCAGTACTTC. Amino acids: CASSLTPTGTYEQYF.

The sample holds a few counts of this clonotype. The V and J genes are TRBV7-9 and TRBJ1-6, with 11 positions matching TRBD1. With V trimmed by 7 bases and J by 5 bases, 7 bases remained unmatched. CDR1 and CDR2 (germline): SEHNR, FQNEAQ (reference sequence). The CDR3 sequence is 16 residues long. The CDR3 coding sequence is TGTGCCAGCATCCTCGGACAGGGGGCCGATAATTCACCCCTCCACTTT. Its protein product is CASILGQGADNSPLHF.

The chain joins TRBV20-1 to TRBJ2-3, with 9 positions matching TRBD2. The CDR3 sequence is 15 residues long. Germline values: CDR1 DFQATT, CDR2 SNEGSKA (reference sequence). V lost 3 bases, J lost 1 base, and 5 bases stayed unmatched. CDR3 protein: CSASERGVGTDTQYF. The CDR3 nucleotides are TGCAGTGCTAGTGAGCGGGGGGTGGGCACAGATACGCAGTATTTT.

This clonotype has a handful of counts. The chain employs TRBV20-1 and TRBJ2-1, with 10 bases matching TRBD2. This CDR3 region has 12 residues. Germline lookup yields CDR1 DFQATT and CDR2 SNEGSKA (reference sequence). V dropped 5 bases and J dropped 10; count of bases not matched to a gene: 5. The CDR3 DNA follows: TGCAGTGCTCCTGGACTAGCGGCGGAGCAGTTCTTC. Translating gives CSAPGLAAEQFF.

This clonotype appeared a single time. The gene calls are TRBV14 and TRBJ2-5; D uncertain. The V gene's germline CDR1 is SGHDN and CDR2 FVKESK. The CDR3 has 14 amino acids. V lost 1 base, J lost 1 base, and 7 bases lay in between. CDR3 protein: CASSQVTIQETQYF. The CDR3 region has the DNA TGTGCCAGCAGCCAAGTTACGATCCAAGAGACCCAGTACTTC.

The V and J genes are TRBV10-2 and TRBJ2-1; the D gene is possibly TRBD2 (5 bases). Germline V gene sequence: CDR1 WSHSY, CDR2 SAAADI. The V and J ends lost 6 bases and 3 bases respectively, with 15 bases between them. The CDR3 loop spans 15 amino acids. As DNA, the CDR3 is TGCGCCAGCAGGGCCGGGGATGGGGACTACAATGAGCAGTTCTTC. This gives the protein CASRAGDGDYNEQFF.

V and J are TRBV20-1 and TRBJ2-6, with TRBD2 matching 8 bases. Germline lookup yields CDR1 DFQATT and CDR2 SNEGSKA (reference sequence). Trimming cost V 0 bases and J 2 bases; bases outside gene matches: 3. The CDR3 sequence is 16 residues long. CDR3 residues: CSARDRGGAGANVLTF. For the CDR3, the DNA is TGCAGTGCTAGAGATCGGGGGGGCGCTGGGGCCAACGTCCTGACTTTC.

Written as DNA, the CDR3 is TGTGCCAGCAGCCAAGATGAGGGCTACACCTTC. Its protein product is CASSQDEGYTF. The V gene is TRBV7-9, the J gene TRBJ1-2; D is uncertain. The CDR3 has 11 residues. V was trimmed by 5 bases and J by 8 bases, leaving 9 bases between them. CDR1 and CDR2 (germline): SEHNR, FQNEAQ (reference sequence).

As DNA, the CDR3 is TGCGCCAGCAGCTTGGCGGTAGCGGAGACGGGCGAGCAGTACTTC. Translation gives CASSLAVAETGEQYF. This rearrangement joins TRBV5-1 to TRBJ2-7; perhaps TRBD2 as D (6 bases). The V gene's germline CDR1 is SGHRS and CDR2 YFSETQ. The germline V and J ends were trimmed by 0 bases and 6 bases, with 16 bases remaining between them. The CDR3 extends over 15 amino acids.